This T cell receptor (beta chain) was obtained from a study of T cells after yellow fever vaccination (dated by TCRdb to the late 2010s). In the study overall: Libraries from fractions with low cell numbers were prepared with the SMART-Seq v4 Ultra Low Input RNA kit. Bulk TCR alpha and beta repertoires were sequenced longitudinally to track T-cell clones before and after primary and booster YFV17D yellow fever vaccination. Two healthy male donors made up the cohort, one aged 18 to 30 years and the other aged 30 to 39 years. Bulk PBMC replicates and cell subsets were isolated from blood drawn at multiple timepoints before and after both primary and secondary immunization.

The treatment or condition label here, explained by the study, means: live attenuated yellow fever vaccine strain. PBMCs were isolated from peripheral blood using a standard Ficoll-Paque protocol. Dynabeads CD4 and CD8 positive selection kits were used to isolate CD4 and CD8 T-cell fractions. RNA was extracted with TriZol from bulk PBMCs, CD4 and CD8 fractions, and dextramer-positive and dextramer-negative fractions. TCR cDNA was synthesized by 5'RACE template switching, which introduced a universal primer site and unique molecular identifiers. cDNA synthesis was primed from both the TCR alpha and TCR beta constant segments. Library amplification used two PCR steps, and the second PCR step added sample barcodes and sequencing adapters. Sequencing of the libraries was done on either Illumina HiSeq 2500 (2x100 bp) or NovaSeq (2x150 bp). The paper's processing steps were these. Demultiplexing of reads and collapsing into UMI consensus sequences were performed with MIGEC, and V(D)J alignment was carried out with MiXCR. Vaccine-responding clonotypes were identified with edgeR using replicate PBMC samples, with FDR below 0.01 and a log2 fold change above 5 up to day 15 being required. CD4 or CD8 identity was assigned to each bulk clonotype according to whether the clonotype was present at higher abundance in the sequenced CD4 repertoire or the sequenced CD8 repertoire. TCRdb took the public reads, trimmed them with fastp at Q25, ran MiXCR for clone calling and kept in-frame beta chains. Rows merge per CDR3 protein into single entries with the most common DNA and genes. The V and J calls and clone size are TCRdb's, not the authors'. Across this sample there are 200,000 to 300,000 distinct CDR3 sequences, with under 15% seen only once. The ten largest clones add up to about 0.54% of the sample.

For CDR1 and CDR2, the germline V gene lists SGHRS and YFSETQ. From its cysteine to its phenylalanine, the CDR3 spans 13 amino acids. Just the 39-base CDR3 DNA is kept, in frame starting at base 1. V was cut back by 4 bases and J by 7 bases, leaving a gap of 14 bases between them. In regard to this clonotype: Its cognate antigen has yet to be identified. The sample holds no much larger clone one base away, and base qualities are not on file.

The investigation overall reported the following: Only a couple of donors were included in the study, so the extent to which the findings can be generalized is limited. Most clones expanded after primary vaccination (96% of CD4 and approximately 90% of CD8) were re-detected after the booster, suggesting that broad memory maintenance occurred. A small fraction of clonotypes showed up in both the CD4 and CD8 compartments, probably as a result of convergent recombination. FACS-sorted repertoires could contain abundant contaminating clonotypes from the bulk population, so computational filtering was required. The secondary T-cell response was found to be weaker but faster than the primary response, with a peak reached on day 5 rather than on day 15.

Material: CD4+ T cells sorted from PBMCs, obtained 45 days after the yellow fever booster vaccination. This chain is built from TRBV5-1 and TRBJ1-2; no D gene is confidently identified. The sequence came from a man younger than 40 who received the YFV17D yellow fever vaccine. The nucleotide sequence reads as follows: TGCGCCAGCAGCATCACAGATGTAAGTGGCTACACCTTC. Protein translation: CASSITDVSGYTF.